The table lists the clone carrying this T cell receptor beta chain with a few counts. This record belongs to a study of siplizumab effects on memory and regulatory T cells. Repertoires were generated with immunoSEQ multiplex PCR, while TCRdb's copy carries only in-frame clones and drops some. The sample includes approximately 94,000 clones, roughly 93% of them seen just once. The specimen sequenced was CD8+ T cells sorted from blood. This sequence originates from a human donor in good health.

The CDR3 is CASSDGQGGTEAFF. CDR3 nucleotides: TGCGCCAGCAGCGATGGACAGGGCGGCACTGAAGCTTTCTTT. The chain joins TRBV5-1 to TRBJ1-1, with 8 bases fitting TRBD1. The junction had 6 bases not matched to a gene; V was cut back by 4 bases and J by 4 bases. Per the germline V gene, CDR1 is SGHRS and CDR2 is YFSETQ. The length of the CDR3 is 14 residues. The full variable domain, with the rest looked up from reference TRBV5-1 and TRBJ1-1, is KAGVTQTPRYLIKTRGQQVTLSCSPISGHRSVSWYQQTPGQGLQFLFEYFSETQRNKGNFPGRFSGRQFSNSRSEMNVSTLELGDSALYLCASSDGQGGTEAFFGQGTRLTVV.